This T cell receptor beta chain stems from a study of cytomegalovirus exposure and HLA in healthy donors (dated by TCRdb to about 2017). Notes on the research overall: In an earlier analysis of 450 to 750 of the donors, about 260 Gb of sequence data and some 120 million unique TCR beta sequences from about 179 million T cells were reported. The number of typed donors differed by locus: about 620-630 for A, B, C, DRB1 and DQB1; 500 to 550 for DQA1; over 600 for DPA1; and about 450 for DPB1. A later analysis re-examined previously published TCR beta repertoires from about 670 donors and added high-resolution HLA genotyping to investigate patterns of TCR occurrence. In addition to the first cohort of 500 to 850 subjects, a separate validation cohort of 120 different subjects was used. Class I and class II HLA loci were covered by the typing at four-digit resolution. The T cell repertoires of around 730 subjects were profiled by immunosequencing and related to cytomegalovirus serostatus. Every repertoire in the discovery cohort had been generated on one and the same sequencing platform. To predict cytomegalovirus infection status, the study combined high-throughput TCR immunosequencing, statistical association of individual TCRs with disease status, and machine learning. The study aimed to test whether signatures of past pathogen exposure could be identified by cataloging public T cell receptors. Four to six DR-DQ haplotypes were handled as single units for association and clustering, since linkage in the cohort was strong. A later genetic analysis took genome-wide SNP genotypes for about three fifths of the roughly 700 donors and used that subset as a discovery cohort. An earlier analysis of more than 450 of the donors used high-throughput TCR beta sequencing to judge whether each TCR beta V gene segment behaved as functional or pseudogenic. Among some 410 genotyped donors of the cohort, an average of about 240,000 unique TCR beta nucleotide sequences were sequenced per donor, around 18% of them non-productive. An early release covering roughly 580 HLA-typed donors comprised about 290 gigabases of sequencing data and tens of millions of unique TCR sequences. Donor age, sex, ethnicity and CMV serostatus were compiled alongside the repertoire data. Among the roughly 410 genotyped donors, around 79% belonged to the genetic ancestry cluster associated with self-reported Caucasian donors. Rather than using new phenotypic data, the later analysis identified candidate immune exposures from TCR beta sequences and from how often those sequences occurred across donors. General study outcomes and caveats: Assigning TCR associations to individual alleles was difficult when HLA alleles, especially DR and DQ, strongly co-occurred. HLA typing was unavailable for some donors at each locus, so association tests used only the typed subset. A cluster of highly shared sequence variants was judged likely to represent a technical artifact of the sequencing pipeline. A later analysis associated roughly 17,000 TCR beta sequences with specific HLA alleles at a false discovery rate of 0.05. The authors suggested that the approach could potentially be generalized to other disease states and immunological phenotypes. A few of the identified cytomegalovirus-associated TCR beta chains were confirmed in vitro to be specific for cytomegalovirus antigens. A later genetic analysis reported fewer N-insertions in productive TCRs among donors in an Asian-associated ancestry cluster than the approximately 670-donor mean. Most CMV-associated TCR beta chains appeared to be HLA-restricted in a later analysis, and the HLA associations seemed to be driven largely by CMV exposure. In a later analysis, the rate of TCR association differed among HLA loci, with DRB1 alleles having the most associated TCRs and HLA-C alleles having the fewest. A later genetic analysis associated a missense DCLRE1C variant with V-gene and J-gene trimming of TCR beta chains, and an independent cohort replicated the association. An earlier analysis of approximately 570 of the donors showed that most TCR beta V segments appeared in productive rearrangements either about 90% or about 30% of the time, which broadly matched IMGT annotations. About 15 rarely observed V segments, including chromosome 9 orphons, were excluded from the earlier analysis of several hundred of the donors because counts were too low. Some IMGT-functional V segments, including TRBV6-2 and TRBV6-3, could not be distinguished by the 87-base-pair reads and were therefore excluded. Immune exposure information for the cohort was limited to CMV serostatus. A later analysis found that HLA-associated TCR beta chains were more clonally expanded and had lower generation probabilities than equally common non-associated chains. Most TCR sequences were observed very rarely across donors, whereas some public TCRs were present in many individuals. The classifier was reported to diagnose cytomegalovirus status with high specificity and sensitivity in both the original and validation cohorts. A further reported finding was that TCR beta sequences accurately predicted the HLA-A and HLA-B alleles for most subjects in the first cohort. A later analysis reported that several top co-occurrence clusters appeared linked to parvovirus B19, influenza, CMV and Epstein-Barr virus. Sequencing depth was assumed to be roughly uniform across donors in the presence/absence analyses, though that assumption may not hold. Correlated functional status among segregating V segments might reflect linkage disequilibrium, but an unknown experimental factor could not be ruled out. In this cohort, only TCR beta chains were sequenced, and detectable features were limited by the absence of alpha or paired-chain data. A total of 150 to 200 TCR beta chains were listed by the study as associated with cytomegalovirus.

Remarks on this clone: The antigen this receptor binds is unknown. No much larger clone is present one base from it, and per-base qualities are unavailable.

The protocol used for the library was the immunoSEQ multiplex PCR assay. For the multiplex PCR, a mixture combining 60 forward primers for TCR Vbeta segments and 13 reverse primers for TCR Jbeta segments was used. A multiplex PCR assay on genomic DNA amplified the CDR3 region of rearranged TCR beta genes. Amplified TCR beta libraries were sequenced as 87-base-pair reads on the Illumina HiSeq System. For the original study's pipeline: In a later analysis, tens of millions of unique TCR beta chains were counted across the 666 repertoires, and around 11 million of these chains were shared by at least two donors. To remove PCR and sequencing errors, raw reads were error-corrected and collapsed into unique sequences using a nearest-neighbor algorithm that merged closely related sequences. V, D and J gene segments were assigned by aligning CDR3 sequences to IMGT reference sequences. For a sequence to be retained, a match of at least six nucleotides to both a V gene segment and a J gene segment was required. A rearrangement was called productive if the CDR3 had no stop codons and remained in frame with V and J, and every other rearrangement was called non-productive. Following IMGT convention, CDR3 was defined as the stretch from the second conserved V-encoded cysteine to the conserved J-encoded phenylalanine. Sequences without an unambiguous match to a single V gene segment were excluded from the earlier analysis of about 640 of the donors. An earlier analysis of 500 to 700 of the donors classified V segments as functional when productive rearrangements were above 56.7% and as segregating when the standard deviation between donors was above 5%. To diagnose cytomegalovirus status from the catalog of TCR beta chain sequences, a statistical classification framework was built. V and J gene assignment, in a later analysis, came from comparing TCR nucleotide sequences with IMGT/GENE-DB human TR gene sequences. The TCRdist pipeline was used in a later analysis to assign CDR3 sequences and most-parsimonious VDJ recombination scenarios. In a later analysis, each TCR beta chain was defined by its CDR3 amino acid sequence together with its V-gene family, and reads without a unique V-gene family were excluded. In a later analysis, 500 to 700 highly shared, low-generation-probability nucleotide sequences were removed to address suspected cross-contamination and a sequencing artifact. A later analysis calculated a clonal expansion index for each public chain from normalized within-repertoire ranks of inferred template counts. In a later analysis, generation probabilities were computed using a VDJ recombination model fitted to out-of-frame rearrangements, and the results were checked against IGoR. In a later analysis, TCR-TCR, TCR-HLA and TCR-CMV co-occurrence was scored with hypergeometric tests, and a repertoire-size bias correction was applied to TCR pairs. A later analysis estimated false discovery rates by permuting HLA or CMV assignments 20 times. A later analysis grouped co-occurring TCRs with DBSCAN, adding TCRdist sequence similarity when clustering within HLA-allele-positive subsets. Repertoires with fewer than 30,000 or more than 120,000 public chains, plus five repertoires with anomalous nucleotide sharing, were excluded from co-occurrence clustering. As stored in TCRdb, this immuneACCESS dataset retains in-frame rearrangements with V and J assigned. A fraction of the clones does not appear; measured against another copy, unresolved V genes explain less than half of the discrepancy, and the remainder lacks a known reason. Clonal size and the V and J genes are those of that table, whereas D and trimming came from the DNA. Across this sample there are some 160,000 clones, with about 79% seen only once. The ten largest clones take up under 8% of the sample.

The cohort was made up of under 800 healthy bone marrow donors. All cohort members were sampled while nominally healthy, although unrecorded immune exposures were likely present. The donor tested CMV seropositive, placing the donor among the roughly 300 seropositive members of the cohort. A peripheral blood sample was collected from each donor, and TCR beta sequencing was performed on peripheral blood mononuclear cells. Genomic DNA was extracted from the blood cell samples with the Qiagen DNeasy Blood Extraction Kit. Reading the germline V gene gives CDR1 SGHTA and CDR2 FQGNSA. From its cysteine to its phenylalanine, the CDR3 spans 18 amino acids. Only the CDR3 DNA is retained, 54 bases long and in frame from the first base. The germline V end is reduced by 6 bases and the J end by 2 bases; junction bases left unmatched: 17.

The chain employs TRBV7-2 and TRBJ2-5; 8 bases in between match TRBD1. The sequence was obtained from a middle-aged man in good health and CMV-seropositive. The sample comprised PBMCs. This receptor carries the CDR3 CASRDNGQGPTPQETQYF. The DNA sequence is given as TGTGCCAGCAGGGACAATGGACAGGGACCCACTCCACAAGAGACCCAGTACTTC.